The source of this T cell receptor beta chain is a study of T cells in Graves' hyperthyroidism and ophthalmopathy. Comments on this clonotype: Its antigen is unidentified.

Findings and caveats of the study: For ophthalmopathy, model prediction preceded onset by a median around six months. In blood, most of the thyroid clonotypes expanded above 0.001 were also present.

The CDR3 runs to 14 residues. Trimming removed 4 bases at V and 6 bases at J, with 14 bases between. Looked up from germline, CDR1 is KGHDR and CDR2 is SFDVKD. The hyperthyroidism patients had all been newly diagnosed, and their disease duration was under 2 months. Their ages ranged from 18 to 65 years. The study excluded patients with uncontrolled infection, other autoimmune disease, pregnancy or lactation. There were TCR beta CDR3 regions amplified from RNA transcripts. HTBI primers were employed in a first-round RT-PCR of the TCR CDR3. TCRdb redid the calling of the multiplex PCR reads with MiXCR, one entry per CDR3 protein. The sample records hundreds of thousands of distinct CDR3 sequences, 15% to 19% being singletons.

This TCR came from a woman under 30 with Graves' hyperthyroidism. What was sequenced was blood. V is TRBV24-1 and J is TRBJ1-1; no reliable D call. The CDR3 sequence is CATSEPHLDAEAFF. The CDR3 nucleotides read TGTGCCACCAGTGAGCCCCACCTCGACGCTGAAGCTTTCTTT.